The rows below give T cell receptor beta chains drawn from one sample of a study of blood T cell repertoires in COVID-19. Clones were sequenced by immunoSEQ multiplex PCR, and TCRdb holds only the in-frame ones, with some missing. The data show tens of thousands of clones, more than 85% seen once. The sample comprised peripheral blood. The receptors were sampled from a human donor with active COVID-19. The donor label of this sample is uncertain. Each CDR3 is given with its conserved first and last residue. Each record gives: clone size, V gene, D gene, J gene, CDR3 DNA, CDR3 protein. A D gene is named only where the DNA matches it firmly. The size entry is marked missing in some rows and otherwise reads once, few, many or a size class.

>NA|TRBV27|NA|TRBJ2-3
TGTGCCAGCAGTTTATCAGTGATGGGCGCGGATACGCAGTATTTT
CASSLSVMGADTQYF
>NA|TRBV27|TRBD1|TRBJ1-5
TGTGCCAGCAGTTTTTCCTGGACAGGATCCGATCAGCCCCAGCATTTT
CASSFSWTGSDQPQHF
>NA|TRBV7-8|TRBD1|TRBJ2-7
TGTGCCAGCAGCTCCAGAGGTCGGACAGGGGCCGAGCAGTACTTC
CASSSRGRTGAEQYF
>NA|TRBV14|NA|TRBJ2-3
TGTGCCAGCAGCCGACAAGCCCGTACAGATACGCAGTATTTT
CASSRQARTDTQYF
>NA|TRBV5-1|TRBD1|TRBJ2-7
TGCGCCAGCAGCTTGCGGCAGGGGGACGAGCAGTACTTC
CASSLRQGDEQYF
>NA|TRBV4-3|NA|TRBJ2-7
TGCGCCAGCAGCCAAACCTGGCAGGGCTCCTACGAGCAGTACTTC
CASSQTWQGSYEQYF
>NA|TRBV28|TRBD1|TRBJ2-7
TGTGCCAGCAGGCCGACAGGGGCCACCTTCTACGAGCAGTACTTC
CASRPTGATFYEQYF
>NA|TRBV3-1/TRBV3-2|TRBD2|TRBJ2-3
TGTGCCAGCAGCCAAGATAGAGGAGATAGCGGGAGGCTAACCACAGATACGCAGTATTTT
CASSQDRGDSGRLTTDTQYF
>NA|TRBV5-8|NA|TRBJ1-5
TGTGCCAGCAGCTTATTCTCCAGGGATAATCAGCCCCAGCATTTT
CASSLFSRDNQPQHF
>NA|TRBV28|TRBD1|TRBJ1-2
TGTGCCAGCAGTCCCACCGGGACAGCCACCTCCACTTATGGCTACACCTTC
CASSPTGTATSTYGYTF
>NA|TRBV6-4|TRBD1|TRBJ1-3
TGTGCCAGCAAGAAACCGGGACAGGGGTGGAGAAACACCATATATTTT
CASKKPGQGWRNTIYF
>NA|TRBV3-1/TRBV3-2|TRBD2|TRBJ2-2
TGTGCCAGCAGCCAAAGGGGAACTAGCGGGAGGTCGGCCGGGGAGCTGTTTTTT
CASSQRGTSGRSAGELFF
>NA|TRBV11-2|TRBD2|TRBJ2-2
TGTGCCAGCAGCTTAGGTGGTTCTAGCGGGAGAAGGAGCACCGGGGAGCTGTTTTTT
CASSLGGSSGRRSTGELFF
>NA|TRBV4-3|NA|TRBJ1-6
TGCGCCAGCAGCCAAGGGGGGGGTACTTATAATTCACCCCTCCACTTT
CASSQGGGTYNSPLHF
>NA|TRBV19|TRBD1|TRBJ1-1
TGTGCCAGTTACCAGGGGGGTGAAGCTTTCTTT
CASYQGGEAFF
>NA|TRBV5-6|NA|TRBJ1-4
TGTGCCAGCAGCTTCAGGGAACCTAATGAAAAACTGTTTTTT
CASSFREPNEKLFF
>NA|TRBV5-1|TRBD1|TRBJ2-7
TGCGCCAGCAGCTTGGCGGGACAGGGGGCCTCCTACGAGCAGTACTTC
CASSLAGQGASYEQYF
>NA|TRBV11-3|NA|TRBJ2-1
TGTGCCAGCAGCTTAGCGACAGCCCAAATGAATGAGCAGTTCTTC
CASSLATAQMNEQFF
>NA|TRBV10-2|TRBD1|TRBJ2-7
TGCGCCAGCAAGATGGGACAGGGGGTTTACGAGCAGTACTTC
CASKMGQGVYEQYF
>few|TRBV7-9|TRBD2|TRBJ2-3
TGTGCCAGCAGTCTAGCGGTTATCACCACAGATACGCAGTATTTT
CASSLAVITTDTQYF
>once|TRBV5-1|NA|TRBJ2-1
TGCGCCAGCAGCCAGACAGATCTAGAGCAGTTCTTC
CASSQTDLEQFF
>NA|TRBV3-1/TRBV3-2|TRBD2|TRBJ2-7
TGTGCCAGCAGCCTTTCGTCCGGCAGAACTAGCGCCAAGTCCTACGAGCAGTACTTC
CASSLSSGRTSAKSYEQYF
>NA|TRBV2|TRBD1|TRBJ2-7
TGTGCCAGCACCCAACAGACAGGGAAGGGATCCGAGCAGTACTTC
CASTQQTGKGSEQYF
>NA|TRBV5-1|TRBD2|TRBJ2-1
TGCGCCAGCAGCTTGGGGTTAGCGGGAGGCCGGAGCTCCTACAATGAGCAGTTCTTC
CASSLGLAGGRSSYNEQFF
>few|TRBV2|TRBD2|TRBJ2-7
TGTGCCAGCGGCCGAGGAGGGAGGGTGGGCGAGCAGTACTTC
CASGRGGRVGEQYF
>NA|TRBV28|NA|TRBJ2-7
TGTGCCAGCGGGACAACCTCCTACGAGCAGTACTTC
CASGTTSYEQYF
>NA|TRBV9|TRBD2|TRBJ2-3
TGTGCCAGCAGCGGGATAGCGGGAGTGGTGGATACGCAGTATTTT
CASSGIAGVVDTQYF
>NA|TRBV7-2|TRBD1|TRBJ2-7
TGTGCCAGCAGTTCACCGGGACAGCCCTACTACGAGCAGTACTTC
CASSSPGQPYYEQYF
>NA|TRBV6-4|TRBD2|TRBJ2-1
TGTGCCAGCAGTGTCACTAGCGAGGGTGAGCAGTTCTTC
CASSVTSEGEQFF
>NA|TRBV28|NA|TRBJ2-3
TGTGCCAGCAGTTTAGCCCCCCGACGGGGCACAGATACGCAGTATTTT
CASSLAPRRGTDTQYF
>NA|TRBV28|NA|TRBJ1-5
TGTGCCAGTTTTGGAGGCCCCGACATCCATCAGCCCCAGCATTTT
CASFGGPDIHQPQHF
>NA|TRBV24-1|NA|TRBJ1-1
TGTGCCACACGCGGGGAACTGAACACTGAAGCTTTCTTT
CATRGELNTEAFF
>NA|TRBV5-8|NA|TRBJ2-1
TGTGCCAGCGTACAGGGTTACAATGAGCAGTTCTTC
CASVQGYNEQFF
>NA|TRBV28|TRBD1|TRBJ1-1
TGTGCCAGCAGTTGGGGACAGCAGAACACTGAAGCTTTCTTT
CASSWGQQNTEAFF
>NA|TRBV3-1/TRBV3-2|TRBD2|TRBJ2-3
TGTGCCAGCAGCCAAGCGGGACTAGCGGATACGCAGTATTTT
CASSQAGLADTQYF
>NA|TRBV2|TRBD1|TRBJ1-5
TGTGCCAGCAGTAACCAGGGACAGCAGAATCAGCCCCAGCATTTT
CASSNQGQQNQPQHF
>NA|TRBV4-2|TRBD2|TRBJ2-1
TGTGCCAGCAGCCAAGAAGGGGGGGTAGCGGGAGGTCGGGAGCAGTTCTTC
CASSQEGGVAGGREQFF
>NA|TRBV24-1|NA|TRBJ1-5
TGTGCCACCAGTGACCAGGATCAGCCCCAGCATTTT
CATSDQDQPQHF
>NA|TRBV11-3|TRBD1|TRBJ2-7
TGTGCCAGCAGGGAAAAGGGGACAGGGCCAGCCTACGAGCAGTACTTC
CASREKGTGPAYEQYF
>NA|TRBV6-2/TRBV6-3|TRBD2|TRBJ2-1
TGTGCCAGCTGCCCTGGGACTAGCGCCTACAATGAGCAGTTCTTC
CASCPGTSAYNEQFF
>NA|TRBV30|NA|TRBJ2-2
TGTGCCTGGAGGTTCAGGGTGGACACCGGGGAGCTGTTTTTT
CAWRFRVDTGELFF
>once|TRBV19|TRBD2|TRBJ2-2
TGTGCCAGTAGTATAAGGCTAGCGGGAGTCAAGAACACCGGGGAGCTGTTTTTT
CASSIRLAGVKNTGELFF
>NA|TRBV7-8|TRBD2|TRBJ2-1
TGTGCCAGCAGCTTAGTGCTAGCGGGAGGGCCGGACAATGAGCAGTTCTTC
CASSLVLAGGPDNEQFF
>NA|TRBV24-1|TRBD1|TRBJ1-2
TGTGCCACCAGTGACGCATCTGACAGGGCGAATAACTATGGCTACACCTTC
CATSDASDRANNYGYTF
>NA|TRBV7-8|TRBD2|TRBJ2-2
TGTGCCAGCAGCTCGGGGCTAGCGGGAGCCGGGGAGCTGTTTTTT
CASSSGLAGAGELFF
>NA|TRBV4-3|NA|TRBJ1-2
TGCGCCAGCAGCCAAGAGTCCTTTCGGGGGGCTGGCTACACCTTC
CASSQESFRGAGYTF
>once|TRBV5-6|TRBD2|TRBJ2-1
TGTGCCAGCAGCTTGCGACTAGCGGGAGATCGTGAGCAGTTCTTC
CASSLRLAGDREQFF